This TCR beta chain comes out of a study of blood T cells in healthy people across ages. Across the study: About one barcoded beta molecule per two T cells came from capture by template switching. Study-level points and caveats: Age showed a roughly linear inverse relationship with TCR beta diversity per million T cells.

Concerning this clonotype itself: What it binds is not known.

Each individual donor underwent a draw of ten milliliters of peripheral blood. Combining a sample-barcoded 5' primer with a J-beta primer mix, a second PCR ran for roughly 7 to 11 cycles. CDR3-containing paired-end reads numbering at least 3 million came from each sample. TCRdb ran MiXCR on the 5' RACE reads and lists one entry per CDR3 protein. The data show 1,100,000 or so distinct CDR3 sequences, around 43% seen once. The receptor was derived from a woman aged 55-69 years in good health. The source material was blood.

The chain's CDR3 is CSVGHGTTQETQYF. CDR3 sequence (DNA): TGCAGCGTCGGTCACGGGACCACTCAAGAGACCCAGTACTTC. The V gene is TRBV29-1, the J gene TRBJ2-5; D may be TRBD1 or TRBD2 (5 bases each). Trimming cost V 6 bases and J 2 bases, with 16 bases left between them. There are 14 residues in the CDR3. Looked up from germline, CDR1 is SQVTM and CDR2 is ANQGSEA.